The 25 T cell receptor beta chains presented below share a single source sample, sequenced in a study of T cells in Graves' hyperthyroidism and ophthalmopathy. RNA transcripts gave rise to amplified TCR beta CDR3 regions. A first-round RT-PCR of the TCR CDR3 used the HTBI primer set. TCRdb passed the multiplex PCR reads through MiXCR, listing each CDR3 protein once. Seen here are over 500,000 distinct CDR3 sequences, roughly 18% observed once, and the top ten hold about 16%. The source material was blood. These receptors all stem from a woman younger than 35 with Graves' ophthalmopathy.

The table lists this clonotype with many counts. The genes are TRBV7-8 and TRBJ1-1, with D perhaps matching TRBD1 (5 bases). CDR3 length equals 13 residues. Germline CDR1 is SGHVS and CDR2 is FQNEAQ. Between the trimmed V and J ends, which lost 1 base and 7 bases, there was a span of 10 bases. CDR3 sequence reads: CASSLGGRFEAFF. Written as DNA, the CDR3 is TGTGCCAGCAGCTTAGGGGGGAGATTTGAAGCTTTCTTT.

In this sample, this clonotype turned up many times. V is TRBV30 and J is TRBJ2-7; D unresolved. V shed 1 base and J shed 3 bases, with 4 bases lying between them. The CDR3 length is 11 residues. Germline CDR1 GTSNPN, CDR2 SVGIG (reference sequence). Here the CDR3 reads CAWSGGYEQYF. The CDR3, as DNA: TGTGCCTGGAGTGGGGGCTACGAGCAGTACTTC.

This clonotype showed up many times. V usage is TRBV27 and J usage is TRBJ2-7, with a possible D match to TRBD2 (6 bases). The germline V gene has CDR1 MNHEY and CDR2 SMNVEV (reference sequence). CDR3 length: 13 residues. Trimming removed 5 bases from V and 3 bases from J, with 11 bases in between. The CDR3 DNA reads as TGTGCCAGCAGTAACGGGAGAGGCTACGAGCAGTACTTC. Residues: CASSNGRGYEQYF.

A few counts support this clonotype. The V gene is TRBV6-9, the J gene TRBJ2-4, with 7 nucleotides matching TRBD2. Trimming took 2 bases from V and 0 from J; bases not matched to a gene: 22. CDR3 length equals 22 residues. In germline, CDR1 is MNHGY, CDR2 SVAAGI. CDR3 region: CASSYLWRGLPALEEAKNIQYF. The CDR3 DNA reads as TGTGCCAGCAGTTATCTCTGGCGGGGACTACCAGCTTTGGAGGAAGCCAAAAACATTCAGTACTTC.

This clonotype was observed at least ten times. The J gene is TRBJ1-5, the V gene TRBV19; the match to TRBD1 covers 7 bases. The ends lost 3 bases at V and 6 bases at J; junction bases unmatched: 5. The CDR3 length is 14 residues. CDR1 LNHDA and CDR2 SQIVND come from the germline V gene (reference sequence). This CDR3 is CASSMGQGGQPQHF. CDR3 nucleotides: TGTGCCAGTAGTATGGGTCAGGGGGGTCAGCCCCAGCATTTT.

Comments on this clonotype: A read error may produce the germline difference seen at one junction end. The chain carries TRBV19 and TRBJ1-2; D gene uncertain. The CDR3 is 15 residues long. From germline, CDR1 is LNHDA and CDR2 SQIVND (reference sequence). CDR3 in amino acids: CASCPALTVNYGYAF. The CDR3 coding sequence is TGTGCCAGCTGCCCAGCTTTGACTGTTAACTATGGCTACGCCTTC.

In this sample, this clonotype turned up a few times. The rearrangement joins TRBV5-5 to TRBJ2-5; no definite D call. CDR1 SGHKS and CDR2 YYEKEE come from the germline V gene (reference sequence). CDR3 size: 14 residues. V was pared by 0 bases and J by 3 bases, with 9 bases between. CDR3 in amino acids: CASSLEWGKETQYF. The DNA for the CDR3 is TGTGCCAGCAGCTTGGAATGGGGAAAAGAGACCCAGTACTTC. Drawing the rest from reference TRBV5-5 and TRBJ2-5, the complete variable domain is DAGVTQSPTHLIKTRGQQVTLRCSPISGHKSVSWYQQVLGQGPQFIFQYYEKEERGRGNFPDRFSARQFPNYSSELNVNALLLGDSALYLCASSLEWGKETQYFGPGTRLLVL.

The chain carries TRBV10-3 and TRBJ2-2; a weak D match, TRBD1 (6 bases). CDR1 and CDR2 (germline): ENHRY, SYGVKD. Trimming left V 3 bases short and J 4 bases short, with 9 bases between. This CDR3 has 14 residues. The chain's CDR3 is CAISDRDTTGELFF. Written as DNA, the CDR3 is TGTGCCATCAGTGACCGGGACACCACCGGGGAGCTGTTTTTT.

This clonotype has ten or more counts. The gene calls are TRBV7-8 and TRBJ2-3; maybe TRBD1 (6 bases). Per the germline V gene, CDR1 is SGHVS and CDR2 is FQNEAQ. V was clipped by 0 bases and J by 0 bases, with 13 bases between them. The CDR3 has 17 amino acids. The CDR3 reads CASSLAAGTSSTDTQYF. The CDR3 nucleotides read TGTGCCAGCAGCTTAGCAGCCGGGACATCTAGCACAGATACGCAGTATTTT.

This sequence joins TRBV4-3 and TRBJ2-1; 7 bases are a match to TRBD2. CDR3 length: 16 amino acids. From germline, CDR1 is LGHNA and CDR2 YSLEER. J lost 0 bases, V lost 0 bases, and 2 bases had no gene match. CDR3 amino acids: CASSQEASGSYNEQFF. The CDR3 nucleotides read TGCGCCAGCAGCCAAGAGGCTAGCGGCTCCTACAATGAGCAGTTCTTC.

This clonotype was counted a few times. The chain links TRBV27 to TRBJ1-2; possible D gene TRBD1, 6 bases. V lost 5 bases and J 8 bases, leaving 15 bases between the germline ends. CDR1 is MNHEY, CDR2 SMNVEV, per germline (reference sequence). This CDR3 has 13 residues. This CDR3 reads CASSPISRGGYTF. The CDR3, as DNA: TGTGCCAGCAGTCCGATCTCCAGGGGAGGCTACACCTTC.

The rearrangement uses TRBV20-1 and TRBJ1-1, with D perhaps matching TRBD1 (6 bases). Between the trimmed V and J ends, which lost 0 bases and 5 bases, there was a span of 19 bases. The CDR3 extends over 16 amino acids. Germline CDR1 and CDR2: DFQATT and SNEGSKA (reference sequence). CDR3 DNA: TGCAGTGCTAGAGATCTCAGCGGGGGGGCGGAAACTGAAGCTTTCTTT. Residues: CSARDLSGGAETEAFF.

In this sample, this clonotype turned up a few times. The rearrangement joins TRBV4-1 to TRBJ1-1; 9 bases fit TRBD1. V was pared by 2 bases and J by 2 bases, with 6 bases of the junction left unmatched. The CDR3 totals 16 residues. Germline lookup yields CDR1 MGHRA and CDR2 YSYEKL. CDR3 DNA sequence: TGCGCCAGCAGCCAATACAGGGGGCCCCGCAACACTGAAGCTTTCTTT. Translating gives CASSQYRGPRNTEAFF.

The rearrangement uses TRBV20-1 and TRBJ2-7, with 7 bases matching TRBD2. The germline gives CDR1 DFQATT, CDR2 SNEGSKA (reference sequence). Trimming removed 4 bases from V and 3 bases from J; junction bases left unmatched: 6. The CDR3 is 13 amino acids. DNA for the CDR3: TGCAGTGCTAATCTAGCGGCAAACTACGAGCAGTACTTC. Protein: CSANLAANYEQYF.

This clonotype was found many times. J is TRBJ2-5 and V is TRBV7-3, with D maybe TRBD1 (5 bases). Trimming removed 0 bases from V and 4 bases from J, with 12 bases in between. Per germline, CDR1 SGHTA and CDR2 FQGTGA. The CDR3 extends over 15 amino acids. The CDR3: CASSLTGQRGETQYF. The CDR3 DNA reads as TGTGCCAGCAGCTTAACGGGGCAAAGGGGAGAGACCCAGTACTTC.

This clonotype was picked up many times. The rearrangement uses TRBV7-9 and TRBJ2-7; no firm D call. Germline V gene lookup returns CDR1 SEHNR and CDR2 FQNEAQ (reference sequence). This CDR3 is 12 amino acids long. Between the trimmed V and J ends, which lost 9 bases and 0 bases, there was a span of 9 bases. The CDR3 coding sequence is TGTGCCAGTGGTCTTGACTCCTACGAGCAGTACTTC. Protein product: CASGLDSYEQYF.

In its sample, this clonotype was seen a few times. The chain uses TRBV27 and TRBJ2-5; 8 bases are shared with TRBD1. Trimming cost V 6 bases and J 4 bases; bases outside gene matches: 10. Per the germline V gene, CDR1 is MNHEY and CDR2 is SMNVEV (reference sequence). The CDR3 is 15 residues long. The CDR3 DNA sequence: TGTGCCAGCAGAACTCTTCAGGGGGCAGGAGAGACCCAGTACTTC. It specifies CASRTLQGAGETQYF.

This clonotype was detected many times. This chain joins TRBV28 and TRBJ2-7; a possible D gene is TRBD1 (6 bases). The CDR3 runs 13 residues. Germline V gene lookup returns CDR1 MDHEN and CDR2 SYDVKM. V shed 10 bases and J shed 0 bases, with 13 bases lying between them. CDR3 in amino acids: CATRTESSYEQYF. The CDR3 DNA is TGTGCCACCCGGACAGAGAGCTCCTACGAGCAGTACTTC.

This clonotype has more than one count but fewer than ten. The chain has TRBV15 and TRBJ2-2, with D perhaps TRBD2 (5 bases). The CDR3 spans 13 residues. The V and J ends lost 1 base and 6 bases respectively, with 6 bases between them. Germline CDR1 is LNHNV and CDR2 is YYDKDF (reference sequence). The CDR3 protein is CATSRVGAGELFF. CDR3 nucleotide sequence: TGTGCCACCAGCAGAGTCGGGGCCGGGGAGCTGTTTTTT.

This clonotype was counted between two and nine times. V usage is TRBV29-1 and J usage is TRBJ2-5; possibly TRBD2 for D (5 bases). The germline V and J ends were trimmed by 6 bases and 4 bases, with 15 bases remaining between them. This CDR3 is built from 13 residues. Germline values: CDR1 SQVTM, CDR2 ANQGSEA. In DNA, the CDR3 is TGCAGCGTCGCTGGTCTAGCCGGAGAGACCCAGTACTTC. Translated, it gives CSVAGLAGETQYF.

This clonotype was seen ten or more times. The chain has TRBV15 and TRBJ1-3; D is undetermined. Trimming took 0 bases from V and 2 from J, leaving 2 bases between them. The CDR3 sequence is 13 residues long. Germline assignment: CDR1 LNHNV and CDR2 YYDKDF (reference sequence). The CDR3 DNA reads TGTGCCACCAGCAGAGATCCTGGAAACACCATATATTTT. Its translation is CATSRDPGNTIYF.

There are many counts of this clonotype. The rearrangement links TRBV5-1 to TRBJ2-1, with 10 nucleotides matching TRBD2. The J segment lost 7 bases and the V segment lost 0 bases, leaving 7 bases of the junction unmatched. This CDR3 contains 16 residues. Germline-derived CDR1 and CDR2 are SGHRS and YFSETQ. As DNA, the CDR3 is TGCGCCAGCAGCTTGGAGCTAGCGGGAGCAGGAAATGAGCAGTTCTTC. This codes for CASSLELAGAGNEQFF.

This clonotype was counted ten times or more. The rearrangement joins TRBV7-3 to TRBJ2-3; D gene unclear. This CDR3 has 15 residues. Germline CDR1 reads SGHTA; CDR2 reads FQGTGA. V lost 3 bases, J lost 0 bases, and 10 bases lay in between. The CDR3 sequence is CASSLWGASTDTQYF. CDR3 DNA sequence: TGTGCCAGCAGCTTGTGGGGTGCTAGCACAGATACGCAGTATTTT.

This clonotype came up a few times. V usage is TRBV6-2 or TRBV6-3 and J usage is TRBJ2-7, with a possible D match to TRBD2 (6 bases). V was clipped by 6 bases and J by 5 bases, with 11 bases between them. Germline V gene lookup returns CDR1 MNHEY and CDR2 SVGEGT. CDR3 size: 12 residues. The CDR3 DNA is TGTGCCAGCAGCCCGTGGGAGGACGAGCAGTACTTC. Protein sequence: CASSPWEDEQYF.

The rearrangement joins TRBV5-1 to TRBJ2-2; 11 bases align to TRBD2. V trimming: 6 bases; J trimming: 1 base; junction bases outside the gene matches: 2. The germline gives CDR1 SGHRS, CDR2 YFSETQ. The CDR3 runs 15 residues. The CDR3 here is CASTTSGRNTGELFF. Written as DNA, the CDR3 is TGCGCCAGCACCACTAGCGGGAGGAACACCGGGGAGCTGTTTTTT.